A selection of T cell receptor beta chains follows, all from one sample in a study of shared clonotypes between healthy human individuals. The data were produced by immunoSEQ multiplex PCR, yet TCRdb's version contains in-frame clones alone and is incomplete. The sample yields millions of clones, over 85% seen once. Sequencing input: naive CD4+ T cells sorted from blood. These TCRs come from a man between 18 and 35 years old in good health. CDR3s include the opening cysteine and the closing phenylalanine or tryptophan. The order of the fields is V gene, clone size, D gene, J gene, CDR3 DNA, CDR3 protein. The D gene is left open where the match is weak. Not every row has a clone size; where given, it reads once, few, many or a size class.

v_gene: TRBV2; abundance: -; d_gene: -; j_gene: TRBJ2-7; CDR3nt: TGTGCCAGCAGTGACGACAGGTCCTACGAGCAGTACTTC; CDR3aa: CASSDDRSYEQYF
v_gene: TRBV5-6; abundance: -; d_gene: -; j_gene: TRBJ2-7; CDR3nt: TGTGCCAGCAGCCTAAGGGGCGTCGCGCTTCACGAGCAGTACTTC; CDR3aa: CASSLRGVALHEQYF
v_gene: TRBV7-9; abundance: once; d_gene: -; j_gene: TRBJ2-7; CDR3nt: TGTGCCAGCAGCTTTCTTGGGGATAACTACGAGCAGTACTTC; CDR3aa: CASSFLGDNYEQYF
v_gene: TRBV10-1; abundance: -; d_gene: TRBD2; j_gene: TRBJ2-3; CDR3nt: TGCGCCAGCAGTGACTCGGGACTAGCGGGTGAACAGTATTTT; CDR3aa: CASSDSGLAGEQYF
v_gene: TRBV27; abundance: -; d_gene: -; j_gene: TRBJ2-1; CDR3nt: TGTGCCAGCAGCCCAAGACCCCCATCGAATGAGCAGTTCTTC; CDR3aa: CASSPRPPSNEQFF
v_gene: TRBV7-9; abundance: once; d_gene: TRBD2; j_gene: TRBJ2-5; CDR3nt: TGTGCCAGCAGCGTAATCGGGGGGGAGACCCAGTACTTC; CDR3aa: CASSVIGGETQYF
v_gene: TRBV7-9; abundance: -; d_gene: -; j_gene: TRBJ1-5; CDR3nt: TGTGCCAGCAGCTTAGGTGGCAGGCAGCCCCAGCATTTT; CDR3aa: CASSLGGRQPQHF
v_gene: TRBV9; abundance: -; d_gene: -; j_gene: TRBJ2-5; CDR3nt: TGTGCCAGCAGCGTAAGTGGGAGCAACCAAGAGACCCAGTACTTC; CDR3aa: CASSVSGSNQETQYF
v_gene: TRBV10-3; abundance: -; d_gene: -; j_gene: TRBJ2-1; CDR3nt: TGTGCCATCAGTGGTGAGACGGGGAGCTCCTACAATGAGCAGTTCTTC; CDR3aa: CAISGETGSSYNEQFF
v_gene: TRBV30; abundance: once; d_gene: TRBD1; j_gene: TRBJ2-2; CDR3nt: TGTGCCTGGGGGCTTCAGGGGGTCAGGACCGGGGAGCTGTTTTTT; CDR3aa: CAWGLQGVRTGELFF
v_gene: TRBV28; abundance: -; d_gene: -; j_gene: TRBJ1-6; CDR3nt: TGTGCCAGTGCGGTTGGGGATTCACCCCTCCACTTT; CDR3aa: CASAVGDSPLHF
v_gene: TRBV28; abundance: -; d_gene: -; j_gene: TRBJ1-2; CDR3nt: TGTGCCAGCAGAAACCTTGGCCCGGGACGGGGCTACACCTTC; CDR3aa: CASRNLGPGRGYTF
v_gene: TRBV6-1; abundance: -; d_gene: -; j_gene: TRBJ2-3; CDR3nt: TGTGCCAGCAGCCGCAGAGGCGGCACAGATACGCAGTATTTT; CDR3aa: CASSRRGGTDTQYF
v_gene: TRBV5-1; abundance: few; d_gene: -; j_gene: TRBJ2-7; CDR3nt: TGCGCCAGCAGCCCGGACAGCGTCTCCTACGAGCAGTACTTC; CDR3aa: CASSPDSVSYEQYF
v_gene: TRBV27; abundance: -; d_gene: TRBD2; j_gene: TRBJ2-1; CDR3nt: TGTGCCAGCAGTTTATTTGCGCGGGGGAACAATGAGCAGTTCTTC; CDR3aa: CASSLFARGNNEQFF
v_gene: TRBV10-3; abundance: -; d_gene: TRBD2; j_gene: TRBJ2-2; CDR3nt: TGTGCCATCAGTAGCGGGAGAGTCGGGGAGCTGTTTTTT; CDR3aa: CAISSGRVGELFF
v_gene: TRBV15; abundance: -; d_gene: -; j_gene: TRBJ1-3; CDR3nt: TGTGCCACCAGCAGAGACCGGGGCTCTGGAAACACCATATATTTT; CDR3aa: CATSRDRGSGNTIYF
v_gene: TRBV30; abundance: -; d_gene: TRBD1; j_gene: TRBJ2-1; CDR3nt: TGTGCCTGGAGTCTGACAGGGACCACCTACAATGAGCAGTTCTTC; CDR3aa: CAWSLTGTTYNEQFF
v_gene: TRBV4-3; abundance: -; d_gene: -; j_gene: TRBJ2-3; CDR3nt: TGCGCCAGCAGCCAAGCTCCAAGGGTGGACACGCAGTATTTT; CDR3aa: CASSQAPRVDTQYF
v_gene: TRBV5-4; abundance: -; d_gene: -; j_gene: TRBJ1-5; CDR3nt: TGTGCCAGCAGCTTGAAGGTAGGGGCAGGGGAGGCCTCGGAGCCCCAGCATTTT; CDR3aa: CASSLKVGAGEASEPQHF
v_gene: TRBV27; abundance: -; d_gene: -; j_gene: TRBJ2-3; CDR3nt: TGTGCCAGCAGTTCCCTAGCAGGGCGCACAGATACGCAGTATTTT; CDR3aa: CASSSLAGRTDTQYF
v_gene: TRBV15; abundance: -; d_gene: -; j_gene: TRBJ1-4; CDR3nt: TGTGCCACCAGCAGAGAGCGGACAACGGCAAATGAAAAACTGTTTTTT; CDR3aa: CATSRERTTANEKLFF
v_gene: TRBV7-8; abundance: -; d_gene: -; j_gene: TRBJ2-7; CDR3nt: TGTGCCAGCAACACCGGCTTGGGTACAACCTACGAGCAGTACTTC; CDR3aa: CASNTGLGTTYEQYF
v_gene: TRBV5-5; abundance: once; d_gene: TRBD1; j_gene: TRBJ2-7; CDR3nt: TGTGCCAGCAGCTCGCTTATGACAGGGGGCAGCTCCTACGAGCAGTACTTC; CDR3aa: CASSSLMTGGSSYEQYF
v_gene: TRBV5-4; abundance: -; d_gene: TRBD2; j_gene: TRBJ2-7; CDR3nt: TGTGCCAGCAGCACCGGGACTAGAAATAACGAGCAGTACTTC; CDR3aa: CASSTGTRNNEQYF
v_gene: TRBV29-1; abundance: -; d_gene: -; j_gene: TRBJ2-7; CDR3nt: TGCAGCGTTGAAGATTGGCCTGACTACGAGCAGTACTTC; CDR3aa: CSVEDWPDYEQYF
v_gene: TRBV5-1; abundance: once; d_gene: -; j_gene: TRBJ2-1; CDR3nt: TGCGCCAGCATCGGCAGGATCGACAATGAGCAGTTCTTC; CDR3aa: CASIGRIDNEQFF
v_gene: TRBV6-1; abundance: -; d_gene: -; j_gene: TRBJ1-3; CDR3nt: TGTGCCAGCAGTGAATTCCACAGGAGCTCTGGAAACACCATATATTTT; CDR3aa: CASSEFHRSSGNTIYF
v_gene: TRBV9; abundance: -; d_gene: -; j_gene: TRBJ2-5; CDR3nt: TGTGCCAGCAACAAGGTCGGCGGCGAGACCCAGTACTTC; CDR3aa: CASNKVGGETQYF
v_gene: TRBV7-7; abundance: -; d_gene: -; j_gene: TRBJ2-5; CDR3nt: TGTGCTAGCAGCTTACTCGGGGGCAAGGGAGAGACCCAGTACTTC; CDR3aa: CASSLLGGKGETQYF
v_gene: TRBV28; abundance: -; d_gene: TRBD2; j_gene: TRBJ2-1; CDR3nt: TGTGCCTCACGGGGGGACCAATCCAATGAGCAGTTCTTC; CDR3aa: CASRGDQSNEQFF
v_gene: TRBV6-1; abundance: -; d_gene: TRBD2; j_gene: TRBJ2-1; CDR3nt: TGTGCCAGCAGTGACCCAGGACTAGCGAACTACAATGAGCAGTTCTTC; CDR3aa: CASSDPGLANYNEQFF
v_gene: TRBV18; abundance: -; d_gene: -; j_gene: TRBJ2-7; CDR3nt: TGTGCCAGCTCCCGACAGGAAGATAATTACGAGCAGTACTTC; CDR3aa: CASSRQEDNYEQYF
v_gene: TRBV7-2; abundance: -; d_gene: TRBD2; j_gene: TRBJ2-1; CDR3nt: TGTGCCAGCAGCTTAGGAAGCGGGAGGGTCAATGAGCAGTTCTTC; CDR3aa: CASSLGSGRVNEQFF
v_gene: TRBV19; abundance: -; d_gene: -; j_gene: TRBJ2-2; CDR3nt: TGTGCCAGTAGTATTTTGGGGGCCGGGGAGCTGTTTTTT; CDR3aa: CASSILGAGELFF
v_gene: TRBV6-5; abundance: -; d_gene: -; j_gene: TRBJ1-2; CDR3nt: TGTGCCAGCAGTTACGGGGTACGGCTTGGCTACACCTTC; CDR3aa: CASSYGVRLGYTF